This record concerns one T cell receptor beta chain sequence. Per the original methods: How many nucleated cells were present was estimated from reference gene primer amplification. Libraries were prepared by immunoSEQ multiplex PCR; TCRdb keeps only in-frame clonotypes and omits some of them. The DNA was the basis for D and trimming; V, J and clone size are from that table. Of 300,000 to 350,000 clones detected, approximately 88% appear once; the ten largest clones hold around 1.6%. This entry is derived from a study of blood T cell repertoires in COVID-19. Study details: Italy, Spain and the United States were the sources of the convalescent and acute COVID-19 samples.

The germline CDR1 and CDR2 sequences are DFQATT and SNEGSKA (reference sequence). Trimming shortened V by 3 bases and J by 0 bases, and 8 bases separated the two germline ends. This CDR3 has 13 amino acids. Seattle patients were enrolled while actively infected and followed longitudinally. The sequenced material came from peripheral blood. The TCR comes from a woman between 25 and 40 years old with COVID-19, enrolled during active disease. The chain links TRBV20-1 to TRBJ1-2; unclear D gene. The CDR3 coding sequence is TGCAGTGCTAGTGTTGGAGCTAACTATGGCTACACCTTC. Its protein product is CSASVGANYGYTF.